The rows below give T cell receptor beta chains drawn from one sample of a study of vaccination and CD4 T cells after COVID-19. Antigen specificity for these receptors is unknown. TCRdb reprocessed the PCR reads with MiXCR, giving one entry per CDR3 protein. In the table there are roughly 15,000 distinct CDR3 sequences, approximately 30% of which are singletons. Sequenced: cultured CD4+ T cells from blood. The receptor source for this set is a human donor with COVID-19. Both conserved end residues are part of each CDR3. Fields, in order: clone size, V gene, J gene, D gene, CDR3 protein, CDR3 DNA. The D gene is left open where the match is weak. Clone size, where shown, is once, few, many, or a class for clones that have expanded.

>few|TRBV7-2|TRBJ2-2|-
CASSLYGELFF
TGTGCCAGCAGCTTATACGGGGAGCTGTTTTTT
>-|TRBV6-5|TRBJ2-5|-
CASSYGGETRYF
TGTGCCAGCAGTTACGGAGGGGAGACCCGGTACTTC
>few|TRBV6-2/TRBV6-3|TRBJ2-3|TRBD2
CASSPGEAGVPDTQYF
TGTGCCAGCAGCCCCGGAGAAGCGGGGGTGCCAGATACGCAGTATTTT
>-|TRBV5-1|TRBJ2-3|-
CASGPRALGFFSGTDTQYF
TGCGCCAGCGGCCCGAGAGCCTTAGGTTTTTTTAGCGGCACAGATACGCAGTATTTT
>-|TRBV7-2|TRBJ2-1|TRBD2
CASSLVVGLAGGRDNEQFF
TGTGCCAGCAGCTTAGTGGTAGGGCTAGCGGGGGGCCGGGACAATGAGCAGTTCTTC
>once|TRBV11-3|TRBJ2-3|-
CASSPPEGVTDTQYF
TGTGCCAGCAGCCCCCCGGAGGGTGTTACAGATACGCAGTATTTT
>-|TRBV6-2/TRBV6-3|TRBJ2-4|-
CASTFPGHLAKNIQYF
TGTGCCAGCACCTTTCCGGGACACCTAGCCAAAAACATTCAGTACTTC
>few|TRBV4-1|TRBJ2-5|TRBD2
CASSQVAGGREETQYF
TGCGCCAGCAGCCAAGTAGCGGGGGGGAGGGAAGAGACCCAGTACTTC
>once|TRBV28|TRBJ1-4|-
CATTPAGSNEKLFF
TGTGCCACCACACCGGCAGGGTCGAACGAAAAACTGTTTTTT
>few|TRBV20-1|TRBJ1-2|-
CSARLGGSNYGYTF
TGCAGTGCCCGCTTGGGAGGGTCTAACTATGGCTACACCTTC
>few|TRBV15|TRBJ2-2|-
CATSREPGSNTGELFF
TGTGCCACCAGCAGAGAGCCGGGGTCGAACACCGGGGAGCTGTTTTTT
>-|TRBV7-6|TRBJ2-7|-
CASSLDRGGTYEQYF
TGTGCCAGCAGCTTAGATCGCGGCGGGACTTACGAGCAGTACTTC
>-|TRBV14|TRBJ2-5|-
CASSHARVGETQYF
TGTGCCAGCAGCCACGCCCGGGTGGGAGAGACCCAGTACTTC
>-|TRBV15|TRBJ2-6|-
CATSRYLGSSSGANVLTF
TGTGCCACCAGCAGGTATTTAGGCTCATCCTCTGGGGCCAACGTCCTGACTTTC
>few|TRBV6-2/TRBV6-3|TRBJ2-3|-
CASTNRSSTDTQYF
TGTGCCAGCACAAACCGGAGCAGCACAGATACGCAGTATTTT
>-|TRBV29-1|TRBJ2-3|TRBD2
CSVGLTSGGTDTQYF
TGCAGCGTGGGGCTGACTAGCGGGGGAACAGATACGCAGTATTTT
>-|TRBV20-1|TRBJ2-7|-
CSAENWRGYEQYF
TGCAGTGCGGAGAATTGGAGGGGCTACGAGCAGTACTTC
>-|TRBV19|TRBJ1-3|-
CASSIFSDSGNTIYF
TGTGCCAGTAGTATATTTTCGGACTCTGGAAACACCATATATTTT
>-|TRBV6-1|TRBJ1-2|TRBD1
CASRSGTANYGYTF
TGTGCCAGCAGGTCTGGGACAGCTAACTATGGCTACACCTTC
>-|TRBV5-4|TRBJ2-5|-
CASSRKGGGETQYF
TGTGCCAGCAGCCGAAAGGGGGGGGGCGAGACCCAGTACTTC
>few|TRBV7-8|TRBJ2-2|TRBD1
CASSLALSDRMNTGELFF
TGTGCCAGCAGCTTAGCGCTCTCGGACAGGATGAACACCGGGGAGCTGTTTTTT